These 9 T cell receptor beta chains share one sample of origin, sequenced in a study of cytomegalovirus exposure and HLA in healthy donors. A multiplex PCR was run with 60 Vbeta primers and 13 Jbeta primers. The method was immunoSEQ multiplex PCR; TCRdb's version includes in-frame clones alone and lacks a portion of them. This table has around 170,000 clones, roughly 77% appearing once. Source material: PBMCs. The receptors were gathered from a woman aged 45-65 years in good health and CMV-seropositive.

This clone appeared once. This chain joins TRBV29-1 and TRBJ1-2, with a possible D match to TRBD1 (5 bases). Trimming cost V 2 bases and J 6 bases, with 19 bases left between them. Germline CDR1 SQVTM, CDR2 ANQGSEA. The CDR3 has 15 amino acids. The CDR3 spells CSVESGGLGRDGYTF. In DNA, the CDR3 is TGCAGCGTTGAAAGCGGGGGATTGGGTAGGGATGGCTACACCTTC. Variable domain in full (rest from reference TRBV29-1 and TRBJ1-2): SAVISQKPSRDICQRGTSLTIQCQVDSQVTMMFWYRQQPGQSLTLIATANQGSEATYESGFVIDKFPISRPNLTFSTLTVSNMSPEDSSIYLCSVESGGLGRDGYTFGSGTRLTVV.

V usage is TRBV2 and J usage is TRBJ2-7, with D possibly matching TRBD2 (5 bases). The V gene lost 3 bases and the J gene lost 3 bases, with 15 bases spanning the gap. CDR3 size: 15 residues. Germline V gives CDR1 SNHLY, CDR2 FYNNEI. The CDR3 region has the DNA TGTGCCAGCAGTGAGGAGGATCAGGTAAACTACGAGCAGTACTTC. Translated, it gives CASSEEDQVNYEQYF.

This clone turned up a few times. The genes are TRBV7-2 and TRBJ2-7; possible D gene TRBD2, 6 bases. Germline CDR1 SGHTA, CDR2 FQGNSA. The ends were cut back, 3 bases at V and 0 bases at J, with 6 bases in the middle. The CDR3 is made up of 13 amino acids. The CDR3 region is CASSFSGSYEQYF. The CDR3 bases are TGTGCCAGCAGCTTTAGCGGCTCCTACGAGCAGTACTTC.

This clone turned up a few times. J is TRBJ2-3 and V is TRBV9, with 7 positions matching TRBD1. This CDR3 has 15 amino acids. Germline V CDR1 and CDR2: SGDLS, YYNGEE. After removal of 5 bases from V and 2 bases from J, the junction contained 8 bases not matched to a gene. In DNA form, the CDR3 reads TGTGCCAGCAGTCGTGAGGGGGCTCACACAGATACGCAGTATTTT. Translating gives CASSREGAHTDTQYF.

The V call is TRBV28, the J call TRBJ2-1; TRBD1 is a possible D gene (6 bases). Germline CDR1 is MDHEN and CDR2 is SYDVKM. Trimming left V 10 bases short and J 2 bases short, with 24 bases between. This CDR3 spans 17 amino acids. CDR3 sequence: CATFSVSQGKTYNEQFF. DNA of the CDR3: TGTGCCACCTTTTCCGTTTCGCAGGGGAAGACCTACAATGAGCAGTTCTTC.

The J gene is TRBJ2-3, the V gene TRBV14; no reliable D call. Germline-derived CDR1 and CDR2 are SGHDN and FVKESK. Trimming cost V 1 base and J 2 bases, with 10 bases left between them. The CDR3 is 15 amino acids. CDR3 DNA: TGTGCCAGCAGCCAAGTGGGCAGGTCCACAGATACGCAGTATTTT. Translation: CASSQVGRSTDTQYF.

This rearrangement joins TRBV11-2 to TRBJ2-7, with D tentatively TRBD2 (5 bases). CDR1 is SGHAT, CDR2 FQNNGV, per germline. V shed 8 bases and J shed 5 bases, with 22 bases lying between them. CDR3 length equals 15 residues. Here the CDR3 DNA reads TGTGCCAGCTTACGTAGGCATCCACCCGGGGACGAGCAGTACTTC. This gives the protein CASLRRHPPGDEQYF.

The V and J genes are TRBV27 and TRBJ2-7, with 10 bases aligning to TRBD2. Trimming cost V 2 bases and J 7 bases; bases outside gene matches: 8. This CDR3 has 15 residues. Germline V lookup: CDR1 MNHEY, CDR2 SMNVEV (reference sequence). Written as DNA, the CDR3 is TGTGCCAGCAGTTTAAAAGCGGGAGGGCCATTTGAGCAGTACTTC. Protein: CASSLKAGGPFEQYF.

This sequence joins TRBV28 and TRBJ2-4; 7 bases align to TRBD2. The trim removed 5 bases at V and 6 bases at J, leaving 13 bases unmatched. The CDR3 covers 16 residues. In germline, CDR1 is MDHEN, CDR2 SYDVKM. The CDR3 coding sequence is TGTGCCAGCAGTGTCGTAGGGGCGGGAGTAGGAAACATTCAGTACTTC. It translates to CASSVVGAGVGNIQYF.